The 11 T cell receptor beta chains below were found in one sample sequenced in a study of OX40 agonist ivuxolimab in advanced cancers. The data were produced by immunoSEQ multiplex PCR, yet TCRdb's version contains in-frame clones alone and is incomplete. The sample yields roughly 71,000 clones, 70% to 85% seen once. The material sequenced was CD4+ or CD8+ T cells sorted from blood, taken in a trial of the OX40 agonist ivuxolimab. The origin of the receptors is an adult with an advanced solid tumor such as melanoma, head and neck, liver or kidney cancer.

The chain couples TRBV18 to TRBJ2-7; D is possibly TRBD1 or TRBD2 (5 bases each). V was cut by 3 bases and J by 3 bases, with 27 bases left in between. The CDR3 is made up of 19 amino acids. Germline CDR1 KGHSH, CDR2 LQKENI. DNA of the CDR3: TGTGCCAGCTCACCCACGGGGCCTTTATTCCGCGAGTGGTTCTACGAGCAGTACTTC. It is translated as CASSPTGPLFREWFYEQYF.

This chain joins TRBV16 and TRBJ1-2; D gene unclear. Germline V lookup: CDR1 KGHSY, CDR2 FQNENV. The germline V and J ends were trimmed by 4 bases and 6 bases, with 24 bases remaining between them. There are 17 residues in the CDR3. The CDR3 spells CASSPSGKPRISDGYTF. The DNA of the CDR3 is TGTGCCAGCAGCCCAAGTGGAAAACCCCGCATTTCGGATGGCTACACCTTC.

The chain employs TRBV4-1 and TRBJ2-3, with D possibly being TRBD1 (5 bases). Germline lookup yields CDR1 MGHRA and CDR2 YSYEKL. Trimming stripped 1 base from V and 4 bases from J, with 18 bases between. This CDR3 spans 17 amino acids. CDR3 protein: CASSQVGRSRVADTQYF. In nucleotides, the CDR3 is TGCGCCAGCAGCCAAGTTGGTCGTAGCAGGGTCGCAGATACGCAGTATTTT.

This chain's CDR3 is CASTAWRTDTQYF. CDR3 in DNA: TGTGCCAGCACAGCCTGGCGAACAGATACGCAGTATTTT. This chain joins TRBV25-1 and TRBJ2-3; D unclear. The ends were cut back, 7 bases at V and 3 bases at J, with 11 bases in the middle. Looked up from germline, CDR1 is MGHDK and CDR2 is SYGVNS. This CDR3 is 13 amino acids long.

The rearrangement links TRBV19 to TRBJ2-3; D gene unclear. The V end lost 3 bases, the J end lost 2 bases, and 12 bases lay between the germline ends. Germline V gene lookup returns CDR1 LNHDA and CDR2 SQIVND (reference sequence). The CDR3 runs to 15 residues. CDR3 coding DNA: TGTGCCAGTAGTATCTTGGCAGGAGCCACAGATACGCAGTATTTT. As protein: CASSILAGATDTQYF.

The CDR3 nucleotides read TGTGCCAGCAGCTTAACAGGACAGGGCATCAACCCGCAGTATTTT. As protein: CASSLTGQGINPQYF. This sequence joins TRBV7-9 and TRBJ2-3, with 8 bases matching TRBD1. V lost 2 bases, J lost 10 bases, and 11 bases stayed unmatched. Germline-derived CDR1 and CDR2 are SEHNR and FQNEAQ (reference sequence). CDR3 length: 15 residues.

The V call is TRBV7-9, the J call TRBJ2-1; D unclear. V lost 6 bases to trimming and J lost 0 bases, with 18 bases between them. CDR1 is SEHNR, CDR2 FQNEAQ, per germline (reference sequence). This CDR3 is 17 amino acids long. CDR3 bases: TGTGCCAGCAGGGGCCGCGTCTCTAGGTTCTCCTACAATGAGCAGTTCTTC. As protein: CASRGRVSRFSYNEQFF. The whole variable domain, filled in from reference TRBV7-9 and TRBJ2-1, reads DTGVSQNPRHKITKRGQNVTFRCDPISEHNRLYWYRQTLGQGPEFLTYFQNEAQLEKSRLLSDRFSAERPKGSFSTLEIQRTEQGDSAMYLCASRGRVSRFSYNEQFFGPGTRLTVL.

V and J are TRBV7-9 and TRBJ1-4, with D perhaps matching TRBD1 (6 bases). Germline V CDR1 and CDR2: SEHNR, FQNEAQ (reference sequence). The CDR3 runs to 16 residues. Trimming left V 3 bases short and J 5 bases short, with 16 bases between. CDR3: CASSFQGPKPNEKLFF. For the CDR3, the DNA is TGTGCCAGCAGCTTCCAGGGGCCCAAACCGAATGAAAAACTGTTTTTT.

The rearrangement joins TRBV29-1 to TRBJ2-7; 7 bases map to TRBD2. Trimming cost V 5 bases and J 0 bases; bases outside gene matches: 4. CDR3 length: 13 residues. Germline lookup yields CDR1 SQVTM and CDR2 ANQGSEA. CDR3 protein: CSVREAASYEQYF. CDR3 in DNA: TGCAGCGTTCGGGAGGCGGCCTCCTACGAGCAGTACTTC.

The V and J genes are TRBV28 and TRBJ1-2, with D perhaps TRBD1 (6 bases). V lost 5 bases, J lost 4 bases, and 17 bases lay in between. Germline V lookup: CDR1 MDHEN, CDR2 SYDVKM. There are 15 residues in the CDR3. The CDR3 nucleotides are TGTGCCAGCAGTCCTCAACAGGGTTTAAGCTATGGCTACACCTTC. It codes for CASSPQQGLSYGYTF.

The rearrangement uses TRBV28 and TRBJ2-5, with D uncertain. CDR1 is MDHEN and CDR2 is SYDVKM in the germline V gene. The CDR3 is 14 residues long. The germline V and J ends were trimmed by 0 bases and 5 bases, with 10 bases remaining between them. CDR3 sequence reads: CASSLWKVRETQYF. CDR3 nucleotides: TGTGCCAGCAGTTTATGGAAGGTCCGGGAGACCCAGTACTTC.